The 24 T cell receptor beta chains listed next were all sequenced from one sample in a study of blood T cell repertoires in COVID-19. TCRdb's copy holds only in-frame clones and misses some; the assay was immunoSEQ multiplex PCR. The data hold 14,000 or so clones, with 80% to 85% observed a single time. Input material: peripheral blood. The receptors were gathered from a human donor in a cohort sampled during active COVID-19.

The chain couples TRBV4-2 to TRBJ2-1; 9 nucleotides align to TRBD1. CDR3 length equals 16 residues. J was trimmed by 7 bases and V by 6 bases; bases with no gene match: 13. Germline V lookup: CDR1 LGHNA, CDR2 YNFKEQ. For the CDR3, the DNA is TGTGCCAGCAGTACCTCGCCGACAGGGGGGAGGAATGAGCAGTTCTTC. This gives the protein CASSTSPTGGRNEQFF.

The genes are TRBV6-1 and TRBJ2-1, with TRBD2 matching over 7 bases. The CDR3 consists of 15 residues. Germline CDR1 reads MNHNS; CDR2 reads SASEGT. Unmatched junction bases numbered 4, after V lost 2 bases and J lost 3 bases. CDR3 residues: CASSEPSGYYNEQFF. As DNA, the CDR3 is TGTGCCAGCAGTGAACCTAGCGGTTACTACAATGAGCAGTTCTTC.

This clone was detected only a few times. The J gene is TRBJ1-2, the V gene TRBV7-9; D unresolved. Germline CDR1 SEHNR, CDR2 FQNEAQ (reference sequence). The CDR3 runs to 17 residues. V lost 1 base to trimming and J lost 0 bases, with 15 bases between them. CDR3 DNA: TGTGCCAGCAGCTTAGTCCGCCCAGAAAATTCTAACTATGGCTACACCTTC. Encoded protein: CASSLVRPENSNYGYTF.

The chain employs TRBV6-2 or TRBV6-3 and TRBJ1-2; the D is unclear. V dropped 5 bases and J dropped 5 bases, with 12 bases sitting between them. Germline lookup yields CDR1 MNHEY and CDR2 SVGEGT. This CDR3 spans 13 amino acids. The CDR3 coding sequence is TGTGCCAGCAGTATCCGGGTGTCGTATGGCTACACCTTC. Protein product: CASSIRVSYGYTF.

The chain links TRBV7-9 to TRBJ2-7, with 7 bases lining up with TRBD1. With 10 bases clipped from V and 2 bases from J, the junction kept 11 bases outside the gene matches. CDR3 length equals 14 residues. CDR1 and CDR2 (germline): SEHNR, FQNEAQ (reference sequence). The CDR3 region is CATLRDSAPYEQYF. DNA of the CDR3: TGTGCCACCCTTCGGGACAGTGCGCCCTACGAGCAGTACTTC.

CDR3 sequence (DNA): TGTGCCAGCAGCCAACAGGGTCGGCGTACTGAAGCTTTCTTT. Protein: CASSQQGRRTEAFF. V usage is TRBV5-4 and J usage is TRBJ1-1; D is perhaps TRBD1 (6 bases). The CDR3 totals 14 residues. The V end lost 4 bases, the J end lost 5 bases, and 15 bases lay between the germline ends. From germline, CDR1 is SGHNT and CDR2 YYREEE (reference sequence).

The chain employs TRBV27 and TRBJ2-1, with TRBD1 as a possible D gene (7 bases). CDR3 length: 18 amino acids. V lost 7 bases and J 6 bases, leaving 28 bases between the germline ends. In germline, CDR1 is MNHEY, CDR2 SMNVEV (reference sequence). The CDR3 DNA sequence: TGTGCCAGCACCATACGACAGGGAGGAGGCTGGGCGGGCAATGAGCAGTTCTTC. This encodes CASTIRQGGGWAGNEQFF.

The J gene is TRBJ2-3, the V gene TRBV29-1; possibly TRBD2 for D (7 bases). V lost 5 bases and J lost 5, with 26 bases in between. This CDR3 has 17 amino acids. From germline, CDR1 is SQVTM and CDR2 ANQGSEA. The CDR3 protein is CSVQHWGAGAGKDTQYF. The CDR3 coding sequence is TGCAGCGTTCAACACTGGGGGGCGGGGGCCGGGAAAGATACGCAGTATTTT.

The chain links TRBV12-3 or TRBV12-4 to TRBJ2-3, with D uncertain. The CDR3 has 13 amino acids. V was clipped by 2 bases and J by 4 bases, with 7 bases between them. The CDR3 nucleotides read TGTGCCAGCAGTTTAAGCTCTGCAGATACGCAGTATTTT. Translation gives CASSLSSADTQYF.

The V gene is TRBV18, the J gene TRBJ1-6; no definite D call. The germline V and J ends were trimmed by 3 bases and 8 bases, with 20 bases remaining between them. CDR1 KGHSH and CDR2 LQKENI come from the germline V gene. This CDR3 has 17 residues. Here the CDR3 reads CASSPFGSNEPHSPLHF. The CDR3 DNA reads TGTGCCAGCTCACCTTTCGGGTCAAACGAGCCACATTCACCCCTCCACTTT.

J is TRBJ2-2 and V is TRBV14; the match to TRBD1 covers 7 bases. The length of the CDR3 is 15 residues. CDR1 and CDR2 from the germline V gene are SGHDN and FVKESK. V lost 2 bases, J lost 2 bases, and 2 bases stayed unmatched. The CDR3 sequence is CASSQRQGNTGELFF. In DNA form, the CDR3 reads TGTGCCAGCAGCCAAAGACAGGGTAACACCGGGGAGCTGTTTTTT.

V gene TRBV25-1 combines with J gene TRBJ1-2, with 9 bases fitting TRBD1. The V gene's germline CDR1 is MGHDK and CDR2 SYGVNS. Trimming cost V 5 bases and J 7 bases; bases outside gene matches: 5. The CDR3 is made up of 13 amino acids. CDR3 sequence reads: CASSLTGGGGYTF. In nucleotides, the CDR3 is TGTGCCAGCAGTTTAACAGGGGGCGGTGGCTACACCTTC.

J is TRBJ2-3 and V is TRBV6-4; TRBD2 matches 9 bases. CDR1 and CDR2 (germline): MRHNA, SNTAGT. J lost 3 bases, V lost 4 bases, and 11 bases had no gene match. The CDR3 length is 17 residues. The DNA for the CDR3 is TGTGCCAGCAGTGGCAATAGCGGGAGAAATATGACAGATACGCAGTATTTT. Protein product: CASSGNSGRNMTDTQYF.

The chain recombines TRBV19 with TRBJ1-2; possible D gene TRBD1, 5 bases. This CDR3 region has 15 residues. Germline assignment: CDR1 LNHDA and CDR2 SQIVND (reference sequence). Trimming shortened V by 2 bases and J by 6 bases, and 16 bases separated the two germline ends. This CDR3 reads CASSILLTEQHGYTF. The CDR3 DNA is TGTGCCAGTAGTATACTCCTGACAGAGCAACATGGCTACACCTTC.

V gene TRBV7-3 combines with J gene TRBJ1-1; D is unclear. The V gene lost 2 bases and the J gene lost 5 bases, with 12 bases spanning the gap. CDR1 and CDR2 from the germline V gene are SGHTA and FQGTGA. This CDR3 has 14 amino acids. The DNA for the CDR3 is TGTGCCAGCAGCTTAGGAGGGTTGGATACTGAAGCTTTCTTT. Amino acids: CASSLGGLDTEAFF.

In regard to this clone: An end of the junction differs from the germline gene, which may be a read error. The rearrangement links TRBV7-3 to TRBJ2-1; the match to TRBD2 covers 8 bases. Germline values: CDR1 SGHTA, CDR2 FQGTGA. This CDR3 is 14 amino acids long. In DNA form, the CDR3 reads TGCGCCAGCCGCCTCGGGGGGGCGGTCGATGAGCAGTTCTTC. This gives the protein CASRLGGAVDEQFF.

The genes are TRBV4-1 and TRBJ2-1; TRBD2 matches 9 bases. CDR3 length: 17 amino acids. V lost 4 bases and J lost 7; bases outside the gene matches: 14. Germline V gene lookup returns CDR1 MGHRA and CDR2 YSYEKL. CDR3 bases: TGCGCCAGCAGCCGTCTCTTGGCGGGAGGGCCGGATAATGAGCAGTTCTTC. The encoded protein is CASSRLLAGGPDNEQFF.

The J gene is TRBJ2-2, the V gene TRBV7-2, with a tentative D call TRBD1 (5 bases). Germline values: CDR1 SGHTA, CDR2 FQGNSA. Trimming shortened V by 5 bases and J by 5 bases, and 18 bases separated the two germline ends. The CDR3 is made up of 16 amino acids. CDR3 coding DNA: TGTGCCAGCAGCCCAGGGCGTCTAGGTGTGACCGGGGAGCTGTTTTTT. Protein: CASSPGRLGVTGELFF.

This chain uses TRBV5-1 with TRBJ1-1; D gene unclear. Trimming took 0 bases from V and 4 from J, leaving 25 bases between them. The CDR3 consists of 19 residues. In germline, CDR1 is SGHRS, CDR2 YFSETQ. This CDR3 reads CASSLAGLFWSDKGTEAFF. CDR3 nucleotides: TGCGCCAGCAGCTTGGCAGGTTTGTTTTGGTCTGATAAAGGCACTGAAGCTTTCTTT.

The chain carries TRBV4-3 and TRBJ2-3; perhaps TRBD2 as D (5 bases). CDR3 length: 16 amino acids. The V gene's germline CDR1 is LGHNA and CDR2 YSLEER. V was cut by 0 bases and J by 3 bases, with 13 bases left in between. For the CDR3, the DNA is TGCGCCAGCAGCCAAGATTGGGTATCGGGGACAGATACGCAGTATTTT. Protein: CASSQDWVSGTDTQYF.

The J gene is TRBJ2-7, the V gene TRBV21-1; TRBD1, the D gene given by the table, was not confirmed from the DNA. TRBV21-1 is a recognized pseudogene. The CDR3 totals 15 residues. The CDR3 nucleotides read TGTGCCAGCAGCCGGACAGGGACTATATCCTACGAGCAGTACTTC. The encoded protein is CASSRTGTISYEQYF.

This sequence joins TRBV28 and TRBJ2-3; 10 positions match TRBD2. The junction had 9 bases not matched to a gene; V was cut back by 8 bases and J by 4 bases. The CDR3 has 15 residues. Germline V CDR1 and CDR2: MDHEN, SYDVKM. This CDR3 is CASRGASGSPDTQYF. In DNA form, the CDR3 reads TGTGCCAGCCGAGGGGCTAGCGGGAGCCCAGATACGCAGTATTTT. Full variable domain (missing parts from reference TRBV28 and TRBJ2-3): DVKVTQSSRYLVKRTGEKVFLECVQDMDHENMFWYRQDPGLGLRLIYFSYDVKMKEKGDIPEGYSVSREKKERFSLILESASTNQTSMYLCASRGASGSPDTQYFGPGTRLTVL.

This clone was counted between two and nine times. The rearrangement joins TRBV30 to TRBJ2-7, with 7 bases fitting TRBD1. CDR3 length equals 14 residues. With 6 bases clipped from V and 0 bases from J, the junction kept 8 bases outside the gene matches. Germline assignment: CDR1 GTSNPN and CDR2 SVGIG (reference sequence). The CDR3 sequence is CACPRQGSSYEQYF. CDR3 nucleotides: TGTGCCTGCCCTCGACAGGGCTCCTCCTACGAGCAGTACTTC.

The chain recombines TRBV3-1 (or the pseudogene TRBV3-2) with TRBJ2-2, with 13 bases aligning to TRBD2. V lost 4 bases and J lost 5; bases outside the gene matches: 10. The CDR3 length is 18 residues. Germline V gene sequence: CDR1 LGHDT, CDR2 YNNKEL (reference sequence). CDR3 DNA: TGTGCCAGCAGCCCGACTAGCGGGGGGTTAGATCCGACCGGGGAGCTGTTTTTT. Its protein is CASSPTSGGLDPTGELFF.